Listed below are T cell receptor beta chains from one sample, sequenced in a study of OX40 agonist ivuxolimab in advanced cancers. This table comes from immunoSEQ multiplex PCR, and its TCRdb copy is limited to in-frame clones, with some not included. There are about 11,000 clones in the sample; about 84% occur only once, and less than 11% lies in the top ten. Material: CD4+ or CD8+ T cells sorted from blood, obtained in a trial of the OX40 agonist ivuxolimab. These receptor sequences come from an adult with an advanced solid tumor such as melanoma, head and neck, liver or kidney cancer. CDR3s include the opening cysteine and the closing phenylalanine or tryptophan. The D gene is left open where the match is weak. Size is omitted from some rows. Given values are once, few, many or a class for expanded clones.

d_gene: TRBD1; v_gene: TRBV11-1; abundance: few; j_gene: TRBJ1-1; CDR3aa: CASSWTGTANTEAFF; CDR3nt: TGTGCCAGCAGCTGGACCGGGACAGCGAACACTGAAGCTTTCTTT
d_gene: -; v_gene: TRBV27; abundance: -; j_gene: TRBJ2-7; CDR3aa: CASRTAGYEQYF; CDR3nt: TGTGCCAGCCGGACGGCCGGATACGAGCAGTACTTC
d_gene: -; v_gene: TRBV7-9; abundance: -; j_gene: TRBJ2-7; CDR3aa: CASSLAQGNEQYF; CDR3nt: TGTGCCAGCAGCTTAGCGCAGGGGAACGAGCAGTACTTC
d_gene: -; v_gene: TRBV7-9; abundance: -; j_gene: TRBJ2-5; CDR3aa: CASSLRIGTQETQYF; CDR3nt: TGTGCCAGCAGCTTGAGGATCGGGACACAAGAGACCCAGTACTTC
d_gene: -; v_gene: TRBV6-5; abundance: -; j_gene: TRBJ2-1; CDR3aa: CASSYSVRNEQFF; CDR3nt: TGTGCCAGCAGTTACTCTGTCCGGAATGAGCAGTTCTTC
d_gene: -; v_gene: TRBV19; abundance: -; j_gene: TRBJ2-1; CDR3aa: CASSTGASNEQFF; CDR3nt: TGTGCCAGTTCTACGGGAGCGAGTAATGAGCAGTTCTTC
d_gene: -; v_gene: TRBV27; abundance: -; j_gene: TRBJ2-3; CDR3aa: CASSLYETSTDTQYF; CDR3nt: TGTGCCAGCAGTTTATACGAGACTAGCACAGATACGCAGTATTTT
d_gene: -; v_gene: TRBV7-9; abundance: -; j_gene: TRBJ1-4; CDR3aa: CASSLLAENEKLFF; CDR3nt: TGTGCCAGCAGCTTACTTGCCGAGAATGAAAAACTGTTTTTT
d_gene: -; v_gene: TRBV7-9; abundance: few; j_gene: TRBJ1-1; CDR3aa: CASSFPSGANTEAFF; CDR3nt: TGTGCCAGCAGCTTCCCCTCAGGGGCTAACACTGAAGCTTTCTTT
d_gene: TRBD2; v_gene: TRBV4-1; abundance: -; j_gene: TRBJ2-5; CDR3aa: CASSQGGRWGGQETQYF; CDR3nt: TGCGCCAGCAGCCAAGGTGGAAGGTGGGGGGGCCAAGAGACCCAGTACTTC
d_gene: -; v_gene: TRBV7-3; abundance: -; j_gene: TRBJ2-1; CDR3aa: CASSLSDGLFDEQFF; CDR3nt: TGTGCCAGCAGCTTATCGGACGGTCTTTTTGATGAGCAGTTCTTC
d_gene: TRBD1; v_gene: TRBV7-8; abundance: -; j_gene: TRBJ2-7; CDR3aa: CASSPGQGHYEQYF; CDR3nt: TGTGCCAGCAGCCCTGGACAGGGGCACTACGAGCAGTACTTC
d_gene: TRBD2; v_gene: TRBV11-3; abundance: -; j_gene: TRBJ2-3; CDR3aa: CASSLTTSGSTDTQYF; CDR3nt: TGTGCCAGCAGCTTGACTACTAGCGGGAGCACAGATACGCAGTATTTT
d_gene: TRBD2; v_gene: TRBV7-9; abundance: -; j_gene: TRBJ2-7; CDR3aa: CASSLGTSEYEQYF; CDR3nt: TGTGCCAGCAGCTTAGGGACTAGCGAGTACGAGCAGTACTTC
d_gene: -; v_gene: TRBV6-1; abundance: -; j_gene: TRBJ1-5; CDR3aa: CASRVSGDSNQPQHF; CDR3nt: TGTGCCAGCAGAGTTTCGGGGGATAGCAATCAGCCCCAGCATTTT
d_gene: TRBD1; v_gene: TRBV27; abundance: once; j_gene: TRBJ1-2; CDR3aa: CASSQTRTGANYGYTF; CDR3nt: TGTGCCAGCAGTCAGACCCGGACAGGAGCTAACTATGGCTACACCTTC
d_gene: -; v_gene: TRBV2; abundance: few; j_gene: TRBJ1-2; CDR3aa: CASMSGRDNYGYTF; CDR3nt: TGTGCCAGCATGTCAGGGAGGGATAACTATGGCTACACCTTC
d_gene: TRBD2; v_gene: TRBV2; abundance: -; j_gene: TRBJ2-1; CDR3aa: CAGTGGPPYNEQFF; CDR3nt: TGTGCCGGCACGGGAGGGCCTCCCTACAATGAGCAGTTCTTC
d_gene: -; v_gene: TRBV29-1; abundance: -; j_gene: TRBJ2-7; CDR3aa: CSVEVDGRYEQYF; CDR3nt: TGCAGCGTTGAGGTGGATGGACGCTATGAGCAGTACTTC
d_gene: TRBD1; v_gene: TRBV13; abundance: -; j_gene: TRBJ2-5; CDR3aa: CASSLWDSQETQYF; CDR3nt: TGTGCCAGCAGCTTATGGGACAGTCAAGAGACCCAGTACTTC
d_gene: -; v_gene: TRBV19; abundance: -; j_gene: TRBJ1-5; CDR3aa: CASSIEIADQPQHF; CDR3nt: TGTGCCAGTAGTATTGAAATAGCGGATCAGCCCCAGCATTTT
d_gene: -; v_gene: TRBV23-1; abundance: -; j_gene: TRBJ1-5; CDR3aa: CASSWGGEQGNQPQHF; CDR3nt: TGCGCCAGCTCCTGGGGGGGGGAGCAAGGCAATCAGCCCCAGCATTTT
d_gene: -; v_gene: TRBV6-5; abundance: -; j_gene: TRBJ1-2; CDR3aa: CASSYRAEARGYTF; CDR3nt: TGTGCCAGCAGTTATCGGGCCGAAGCTCGTGGCTACACCTTC